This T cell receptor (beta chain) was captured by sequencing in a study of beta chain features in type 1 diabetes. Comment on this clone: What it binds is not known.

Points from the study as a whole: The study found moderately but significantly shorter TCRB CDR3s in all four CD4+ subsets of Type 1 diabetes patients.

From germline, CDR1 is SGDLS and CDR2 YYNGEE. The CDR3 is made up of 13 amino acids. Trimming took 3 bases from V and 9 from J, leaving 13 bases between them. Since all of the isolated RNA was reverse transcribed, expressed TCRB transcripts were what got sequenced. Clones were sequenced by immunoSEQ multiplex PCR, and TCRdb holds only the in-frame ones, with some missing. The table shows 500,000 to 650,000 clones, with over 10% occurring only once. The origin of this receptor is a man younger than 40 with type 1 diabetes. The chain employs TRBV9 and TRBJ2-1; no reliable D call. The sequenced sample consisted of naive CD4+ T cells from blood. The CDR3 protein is CASSATNRGEQFF. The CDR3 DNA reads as TGTGCCAGCAGCGCCACCAACAGAGGTGAGCAGTTCTTC.